The entry below describes one T cell receptor (beta chain). Its antigen remains unidentified. This CDR3 has 18 amino acids. Germline assignment: CDR1 DFQATT and CDR2 SNEGSKA (reference sequence). The data were obtained in a study of blood T cells in healthy people across ages. Whole-study results and caveats: Donor CMV infection status was unknown, possibly confounding age-related changes in expanded clonotypes. It was the long-lived donors that had more naive CD4+ cells and higher diversity than aged donors.

The use of a sample-barcoded 5' primer and a J-beta primer mix characterized a second PCR of roughly 6 to 11 cycles. Each cDNA molecule was tagged by a template-switch adaptor that had 12 random nucleotides. No fewer than 2.5 million CDR3-containing paired-end reads came from each sample. TCRdb re-analysed the 5' RACE reads in MiXCR, keeping a single row per CDR3 protein. The sample has about 760,000 distinct CDR3 sequences; around 50% are singletons. Input material: blood. The TCR was taken from a man aged 40-49 years in good health. The rearrangement uses TRBV20-1 and TRBJ2-4, with a possible D match to TRBD2 (7 bases). Matching the DNA end better, TRBJ2-7 makes the J call doubtful. CDR3: CSAREGGLAVLTSYEQYF. The CDR3 nucleotides are TGCAGTGCTAGAGAGGGGGGCCTAGCGGTCCTAACTTCCTACGAGCAGTACTTC.